What follows are 25 T cell receptor beta chains derived from one specimen sequenced in a study of control samples from healthy donors and cancer patients. Data came from immunoSEQ multiplex PCR; TCRdb stores just in-frame clones and leaves some out. The sample lists 150,000 or so clones, 94% occurring once. Sequenced material: blood. Every receptor here comes from a man aged 35-49 years in good health.

The chain carries TRBV4-1 and TRBJ1-1; a weak D match, TRBD1 (5 bases). V lost 1 base and J 0 bases, leaving 15 bases between the germline ends. Germline-derived CDR1 and CDR2 are MGHRA and YSYEKL. The CDR3 covers 17 residues. The CDR3 sequence: CASSQGPQGSLNTEAFF. As DNA, the CDR3 is TGCGCCAGCAGCCAAGGGCCCCAGGGTAGTTTGAACACTGAAGCTTTCTTT.

V usage is TRBV5-1 and J usage is TRBJ1-5, with D hard to call. The CDR3 is 15 residues long. CDR1 and CDR2 from the germline V gene are SGHRS and YFSETQ. Deletions cut 0 bases from V and 2 bases from J, with 9 bases between. CDR3 sequence: CASSLEGFRNQPQHF. As DNA, the CDR3 is TGCGCCAGCAGCTTGGAAGGGTTCCGCAATCAGCCCCAGCATTTT.

The V call is TRBV7-8, the J call TRBJ2-2; possible D gene TRBD1, 5 bases. The CDR3 spans 14 residues. Trimming took off 3 bases at V and 6 bases at J, with 11 bases between the two ends. CDR1 is SGHVS, CDR2 FQNEAQ, per germline. CDR3 in DNA: TGTGCCAGCAGCTTCGAAAGGGGCCCCGGGGAGCTGTTTTTT. Amino acid sequence: CASSFERGPGELFF. The full variable domain, completed using reference TRBV7-8 and TRBJ2-2, is GAGVSQSPRYKVAKRGQDVALRCDPISGHVSLFWYQQALGQGPEFLTYFQNEAQLDKSGLPSDRFFAERPEGSVSTLKIQRTQQEDSAVYLCASSFERGPGELFFGEGSRLTVL.

The V gene is TRBV30, the J gene TRBJ1-2; possibly TRBD1 for D (6 bases). The CDR3 has 15 residues. Trimming took 0 bases from V and 8 from J, leaving 19 bases between them. CDR1 and CDR2 (germline): GTSNPN, SVGIG (reference sequence). The DNA of the CDR3 is TGTGCCTGGAGTGTACTTAGGACAGCACCTACCGGCTACACCTTC. Translating it yields CAWSVLRTAPTGYTF. The variable domain in full, completed from reference TRBV30 and TRBJ1-2, reads SQTIHQWPATLVQPVGSPLSLECTVEGTSNPNLYWYRQAAGRGLQLLFYSVGIGQISSEVPQNLSASRPQDRQFILSSKKLLLSDSGFYLCAWSVLRTAPTGYTFGSGTRLTVV.

The rearrangement uses TRBV19 and TRBJ2-1; TRBD2 matches at 12 bases. The CDR3 runs 14 residues. Germline trimming cut 6 bases from V and 5 bases from J; bases unmatched to any gene: 2. Germline V gene data show CDR1 as LNHDA and CDR2 as SQIVND (reference sequence). The CDR3 sequence: CASRTSGGHNEQFF. CDR3 bases: TGTGCCAGTAGGACTAGCGGGGGCCACAATGAGCAGTTCTTC.

V and J are TRBV5-5 and TRBJ1-6; D is perhaps TRBD1 (5 bases). V was trimmed by 4 bases and J by 7 bases, leaving 12 bases between them. This CDR3 has 14 residues. The germline gives CDR1 SGHKS, CDR2 YYEKEE (reference sequence). The CDR3, as DNA: TGTGCCAGCAGCCGAGAGGGGCTAAATTCACCCCTCCACTTT. This sequence encodes CASSREGLNSPLHF.

This chain connects TRBV6-5 to TRBJ2-7, with D uncertain. In germline, CDR1 is MNHEY, CDR2 SVGAGI. V gave up 4 bases and J gave up 7 bases, with 23 bases separating them. This CDR3 spans 16 amino acids. CDR3 residues: CASSSSWGRSPSEQYF. As DNA, the CDR3 is TGTGCCAGCAGTTCCTCTTGGGGAAGGAGTCCGAGTGAGCAGTACTTC.

The V gene is TRBV6-5, the J gene TRBJ2-3; D may correspond to TRBD1 or TRBD2 (5 bases each). Germline CDR1 is MNHEY and CDR2 is SVGAGI. The CDR3 length is 15 residues. The chain's CDR3 is CATRKTWDPTDTQYF. The DNA of the CDR3 is TGTGCAACCCGGAAAACTTGGGACCCCACAGATACGCAGTATTTT.

For this clone: Its ends do not fully match the called genes, so a read error is possible. The genes are TRBV6-2 or TRBV6-3 and TRBJ2-2, with 13 bases aligning to TRBD2. This CDR3 has 17 amino acids. Per the germline V gene, CDR1 is MNHEY and CDR2 is SVGEGT. In DNA form, the CDR3 reads TGTGCCAGCAGTTTAACTAGCGGGGGGGCGAAAACCGGGGAGCTGTTTTTT. Translating it yields CASSLTSGGAKTGELFF.

The chain is built from TRBV7-9 and TRBJ1-2; no definite D call. Germline V gene sequence: CDR1 SEHNR, CDR2 FQNEAQ (reference sequence). The V end lost 1 base, the J end lost 0 bases, and 6 bases lay between the germline ends. The CDR3 runs to 14 residues. This CDR3 reads CASSLVRTNYGYTF. The CDR3 DNA reads as TGTGCCAGCAGCTTAGTACGGACTAACTATGGCTACACCTTC.

This chain joins TRBV9 and TRBJ2-3; a weak D match, TRBD1 (5 bases). Looked up from germline, CDR1 is SGDLS and CDR2 is YYNGEE. Trimming shortened V by 0 bases and J by 8 bases, and 16 bases separated the two germline ends. CDR3 length equals 15 residues. The chain's CDR3 is CASSVGSGAVATQYF. DNA for the CDR3: TGTGCCAGCAGCGTAGGGTCTGGGGCGGTTGCTACGCAGTATTTT.

The chain recombines TRBV12-3 or TRBV12-4 with TRBJ1-6; D possibly corresponds to TRBD1 (6 bases). Trimming removed 3 bases at V and 16 bases at J, with 10 bases between. The CDR3 runs 11 residues. CDR3 sequence: CASSFRTDLHF. DNA for the CDR3: TGTGCCAGCAGTTTCAGGACAGATCTCCACTTT.

The chain links TRBV2 to TRBJ1-2; unclear D gene. The CDR3 has 15 amino acids. V was clipped by 7 bases and J by 4 bases, with 19 bases between them. Germline V CDR1 and CDR2: SNHLY, FYNNEI. CDR3 DNA sequence: TGTGCCAGCACCCCGGGAGGAGCCCCCGTCTATGGCTACACCTTC. Translating it yields CASTPGGAPVYGYTF.

V and J are TRBV10-1 and TRBJ2-1; D not resolved. CDR1 is WNHNN and CDR2 is SYGVQD in the germline V gene (reference sequence). This CDR3 region has 16 residues. Trimming pared 0 bases from V and 0 bases from J, leaving 9 bases between. CDR3 nucleotide sequence: TGCGCCAGCAGTGAGTCGGAGCCGAGCTCCTACAATGAGCAGTTCTTC. Its translation is CASSESEPSSYNEQFF.

This chain joins TRBV6-2 or TRBV6-3 and TRBJ1-2; the match to TRBD1 covers 9 bases. With V trimmed by 5 bases and J by 4 bases, 8 bases remained unmatched. CDR3 length: 15 residues. Germline V gives CDR1 MNHEY, CDR2 SVGEGT. CDR3: CASSDPGQGTYGYTF. DNA for the CDR3: TGTGCCAGCAGTGATCCGGGACAGGGTACCTATGGCTACACCTTC.

The rearrangement joins TRBV9 to TRBJ2-1; 11 bases agree with TRBD2. J gave up 3 bases and V 4 bases, and 3 bases lay outside the gene matches. CDR1 is SGDLS and CDR2 is YYNGEE in the germline V gene. The CDR3 runs to 15 residues. The CDR3 loop is CASSITSGGYNEQFF. The CDR3 coding sequence is TGTGCCAGCAGCATTACTAGCGGGGGCTACAATGAGCAGTTCTTC.

The rearrangement uses TRBV30 and TRBJ2-5, with D unresolved. The CDR3 length is 11 residues. V lost 0 bases and J 5 bases, leaving 4 bases between the germline ends. The germline gives CDR1 GTSNPN, CDR2 SVGIG (reference sequence). The CDR3 sequence: CAWSVSETQYF. The CDR3 DNA sequence: TGTGCCTGGAGTGTAAGTGAGACCCAGTACTTC. The full variable domain, with the rest looked up from reference TRBV30 and TRBJ2-5, is SQTIHQWPATLVQPVGSPLSLECTVEGTSNPNLYWYRQAAGRGLQLLFYSVGIGQISSEVPQNLSASRPQDRQFILSSKKLLLSDSGFYLCAWSVSETQYFGPGTRLLVL.

CDR3: CASSVVPTLSTDTQYF. The CDR3 region has the DNA TGTGCCAGCAGCGTAGTTCCGACCCTGAGCACAGATACGCAGTATTTT. This chain joins TRBV9 and TRBJ2-3, with unresolved D. The V and J ends lost 0 bases and 0 bases respectively, with 11 bases between them. From germline, CDR1 is SGDLS and CDR2 YYNGEE. This CDR3 has 16 amino acids.

The rearrangement uses TRBV5-5 and TRBJ1-2; D unresolved. The germline V and J ends were trimmed by 0 bases and 4 bases, with 4 bases remaining between them. Looked up from germline, CDR1 is SGHKS and CDR2 is YYEKEE (reference sequence). This CDR3 has 12 residues. The CDR3 protein is CASSLGVYGYTF. The CDR3 DNA reads as TGTGCCAGCAGCTTGGGTGTCTATGGCTACACCTTC.

This rearrangement joins TRBV10-3 to TRBJ2-3, with 12 nucleotides matching TRBD2. The V gene end was trimmed by 5 bases and the J gene end by 6 bases; junction bases not matched to a gene: 3. The germline V gene encodes CDR1 ENHRY and CDR2 SYGVKD. The CDR3 sequence is 14 residues long. The CDR3 coding sequence is TGTGCCATCAGTCTAGCGGGGGGGCCGGATACGCAGTATTTT. Amino acids: CAISLAGGPDTQYF.

V is TRBV18 and J is TRBJ1-5, with 7 bases identical to TRBD1. V dropped 4 bases and J dropped 3; count of bases not matched to a gene: 3. Per germline, CDR1 KGHSH and CDR2 LQKENI. This CDR3 is built from 14 residues. CDR3 in amino acids: CASSLDRDNQPQHF. The CDR3 DNA reads TGTGCCAGCTCACTCGACAGGGACAATCAGCCCCAGCATTTT.

V is TRBV27 and J is TRBJ1-2, with 11 bases that match TRBD1. This CDR3 comprises 14 residues. The trim removed 5 bases at V and 6 bases at J, leaving 5 bases unmatched. CDR1 and CDR2 from the germline V gene are MNHEY and SMNVEV (reference sequence). CDR3 DNA sequence: TGTGCCAGCAGTACCGGACAGGGGGCGAATGGCTACACCTTC. Amino acids: CASSTGQGANGYTF.

This clone has a single count. This rearrangement joins TRBV19 to TRBJ1-1; unclear D gene. V gave up 1 base and J gave up 3 bases, with 12 bases separating them. Germline lookup yields CDR1 LNHDA and CDR2 SQIVND (reference sequence). CDR3 size: 15 residues. The CDR3: CASSIVKVRHTEAFF. For the CDR3, the DNA is TGTGCCAGTAGTATAGTTAAAGTTAGACACACTGAAGCTTTCTTT.

A remark on this clone: Additional DNA sequences in this sample encode the identical CDR3. This rearrangement joins TRBV7-2 to TRBJ2-7, with 11 bases aligning to TRBD2. Unmatched junction bases numbered 0, after V lost 4 bases and J lost 1 base. Per the germline V gene, CDR1 is SGHTA and CDR2 is FQGNSA. The CDR3 covers 14 residues. For the CDR3, the DNA is TGTGCCAGCAGCTGGACTAGCGGGTCCTACGAGCAGTACTTC. Protein: CASSWTSGSYEQYF.

V gene TRBV7-2 combines with J gene TRBJ1-1; D perhaps matches TRBD1 (5 bases). The CDR3 extends over 14 amino acids. Germline V gives CDR1 SGHTA, CDR2 FQGNSA. Trimming cost V 2 bases and J 1 base, with 8 bases left between them. The CDR3 loop reads CASSLQGANTEAFF. The CDR3 nucleotides read TGTGCCAGCAGCTTACAGGGTGCGAACACTGAAGCTTTCTTT.